Each of the 29 T cell receptor beta chains below was sequenced from the same sample in a study of cytomegalovirus exposure and HLA in healthy donors. The PCR contained 60 Vbeta and 13 Jbeta primers. TCRdb's table, derived via immunoSEQ multiplex PCR, lists solely in-frame clones and lacks some. The sample comprises approximately 82,000 clones, approximately 74% of which are singletons, and more than 5.5% rests with the top ten. Sequenced: PBMCs. These receptors were taken from a woman in her 50s in good health and CMV-seropositive.

This sequence joins TRBV6-6 and TRBJ1-2; tentatively, D is TRBD1 (5 bases). Looked up from germline, CDR1 is MNHNY and CDR2 is SVGAGI (reference sequence). CDR3 length equals 13 residues. V dropped 8 bases and J dropped 4 bases, with 14 bases sitting between them. CDR3 nucleotide sequence: TGTGCCAGCGTGTTGGGGCTGAGCTATGGCTACACCTTC. Protein sequence: CASVLGLSYGYTF.

This sequence joins TRBV29-1 and TRBJ2-2, with D possibly being TRBD2 (6 bases). Trimming took off 1 base at V and 1 base at J, with 10 bases between the two ends. Germline CDR1 reads SQVTM; CDR2 reads ANQGSEA. The CDR3 spans 15 residues. Here the CDR3 reads CSVEVWDLNTGELFF. The CDR3 DNA is TGCAGCGTTGAAGTATGGGACTTGAACACCGGGGAGCTGTTTTTT.

This clone was detected a few times. V is TRBV6-1 and J is TRBJ1-2; TRBD1 is a possible D gene (6 bases). The germline V and J ends were trimmed by 7 bases and 8 bases, with 14 bases remaining between them. This CDR3 is 12 amino acids long. Germline V gene data show CDR1 as MNHNS and CDR2 as SASEGT. The DNA of the CDR3 is TGTGCCAGCAATACAGGGCTCGGCGGCTACACCTTC. It translates to CASNTGLGGYTF.

The chain has TRBV19 and TRBJ1-1, with D unresolved. Germline V gene lookup returns CDR1 LNHDA and CDR2 SQIVND (reference sequence). There are 15 residues in the CDR3. V was trimmed by 5 bases and J by 0 bases, leaving 13 bases between them. CDR3 DNA sequence: TGTGCCAGTAGTCCCCTTCGGCGGGTGAACACTGAAGCTTTCTTT. Amino acid sequence: CASSPLRRVNTEAFF.

In its sample, this clone was seen once. V and J are TRBV29-1 and TRBJ2-1; 7 nucleotides match TRBD1. The CDR3 has 14 residues. Germline-derived CDR1 and CDR2 are SQVTM and ANQGSEA. The trim removed 6 bases at V and 0 bases at J, leaving 5 bases unmatched. CDR3 in amino acids: CSVWDSRSYNEQFF. CDR3 nucleotide sequence: TGCAGCGTCTGGGACAGTCGCTCCTACAATGAGCAGTTCTTC.

The J gene is TRBJ1-4, the V gene TRBV19; D is undetermined. Germline-derived CDR1 and CDR2 are LNHDA and SQIVND (reference sequence). The CDR3 has 16 amino acids. With 4 bases removed from V and 3 bases from J, the gap between germline ends came to 15 bases. The CDR3 region is CASSTPSGRANEKLFF. For the CDR3, the DNA is TGTGCCAGTAGTACCCCCTCCGGGAGGGCTAATGAAAAACTGTTTTTT. Full variable domain (remainder filled in from reference TRBV19 and TRBJ1-4): DGGITQSPKYLFRKEGQNVTLSCEQNLNHDAMYWYRQDPGQGLRLIYYSQIVNDFQKGDIAEGYSVSREKKESFPLTVTSAQKNPTAFYLCASSTPSGRANEKLFFGSGTQLSVL.

As regards this clone: This CDR3 is also generated by other DNA sequences in the sample. V gene TRBV18 combines with J gene TRBJ1-4; D call uncertain. V was pared by 3 bases and J by 0 bases, with 5 bases between. The germline gives CDR1 KGHSH, CDR2 LQKENI. CDR3 length: 14 residues. DNA of the CDR3: TGTGCCAGCTCACCGTCGGCAACTAATGAAAAACTGTTTTTT. Translating it yields CASSPSATNEKLFF.

This rearrangement joins TRBV9 to TRBJ2-7; 11 bases are a match to TRBD2. J gave up 6 bases and V 4 bases, and 12 bases lay outside the gene matches. CDR1 SGDLS and CDR2 YYNGEE come from the germline V gene. The CDR3 extends over 16 amino acids. The CDR3 DNA reads TGTGCCAGCAGCCCTCGACCGGGACTAGCGGCCCGCGAGCAGTACTTC. Protein sequence: CASSPRPGLAAREQYF.

V gene TRBV6-5 combines with J gene TRBJ2-7, with D perhaps matching TRBD1 (6 bases). V lost 8 bases and J lost 0, with 14 bases in between. In germline, CDR1 is MNHEY, CDR2 SVGAGI. The CDR3 contains 14 residues. The DNA for the CDR3 is TGTGCCAGCTCGACAGGATCTAGCTCCTACGAGCAGTACTTC. It is translated as CASSTGSSSYEQYF.

The genes are TRBV10-3 and TRBJ1-1, with D perhaps TRBD1 (5 bases). The germline gives CDR1 ENHRY, CDR2 SYGVKD. CDR3 length equals 16 residues. V lost 0 bases, J lost 0 bases, and 11 bases lay in between. The CDR3 bases are TGTGCCATCAGTGAGTCTCGGGGGTCTTTGAACACTGAAGCTTTCTTT. Protein product: CAISESRGSLNTEAFF.

The rearrangement joins TRBV18 to TRBJ2-3; 10 bases are a match to TRBD1. The CDR3 extends over 16 amino acids. V lost 3 bases and J lost 4; bases outside the gene matches: 7. The V gene's germline CDR1 is KGHSH and CDR2 LQKENI. DNA of the CDR3: TGTGCCAGCTCACCGGCGGGACAGGGGTTGGCAGATACGCAGTATTTT. Translation gives CASSPAGQGLADTQYF.

J is TRBJ2-2 and V is TRBV19; 9 bases agree with TRBD1. CDR1 is LNHDA and CDR2 is SQIVND in the germline V gene (reference sequence). With V trimmed by 11 bases and J by 5 bases, 9 bases remained unmatched. The CDR3 loop spans 14 amino acids. The CDR3 loop is CASRGQGVTGELFF. The CDR3, as DNA: TGTGCCTCGAGGGGACAGGGTGTGACCGGGGAGCTGTTTTTT.

In its sample, this clone was seen a few times. The chain couples TRBV5-6 to TRBJ1-1; 11 positions match TRBD1. The V gene's germline CDR1 is SGHDT and CDR2 YYEEEE. CDR3 length equals 15 residues. The ends lost 0 bases at V and 4 bases at J; junction bases unmatched: 2. The CDR3 spells CASSLGTGGGTEAFF. For the CDR3, the DNA is TGTGCCAGCAGCTTGGGGACAGGGGGCGGCACTGAAGCTTTCTTT.

This chain joins TRBV11-1 and TRBJ2-7; TRBD2 agrees at 10 bases. Germline V lookup: CDR1 SGHAT, CDR2 FQDESV (reference sequence). The CDR3 has 16 residues. J gave up 5 bases and V 5 bases, and 12 bases lay outside the gene matches. The CDR3 nucleotides are TGTGCCAGCAGCAGAGGATCGGGACTAGCGTACAACGAGCAGTACTTC. It specifies CASSRGSGLAYNEQYF.

The gene calls are TRBV27 and TRBJ1-1; D possibly corresponds to TRBD1 (6 bases). The length of the CDR3 is 15 residues. CDR1 and CDR2 (germline): MNHEY, SMNVEV (reference sequence). V shed 5 bases and J shed 4 bases, with 17 bases lying between them. CDR3 nucleotide sequence: TGTGCCAGCAGTATCAGGGGTCACGGACTCACTGAAGCTTTCTTT. The encoded protein is CASSIRGHGLTEAFF.

The chain carries TRBV21-1 and TRBJ1-3; no check of the table's D call, TRBD1, against the DNA was made. TRBV21-1 is shown as a pseudogene. CDR3 size: 11 residues. CDR3 protein: CASSTRNTIYF. CDR3 nucleotide sequence: TGTGCCAGCAGCACCAGAAACACCATATATTTT.

The V call is TRBV7-9, the J call TRBJ2-7; maybe TRBD1 (6 bases). CDR3 size: 14 residues. CDR1 is SEHNR and CDR2 is FQNEAQ in the germline V gene (reference sequence). V was trimmed by 5 bases and J by 2 bases, leaving 13 bases between them. CDR3 in DNA: TGTGCCAGCAGCCCGGGACAAGGTCCCTACGAGCAGTACTTC. Protein product: CASSPGQGPYEQYF.

This rearrangement joins TRBV7-9 to TRBJ2-7; 9 bases fit TRBD1. CDR1 is SEHNR and CDR2 is FQNEAQ in the germline V gene (reference sequence). Unmatched junction bases numbered 4, after V lost 5 bases and J lost 2 bases. CDR3 length: 14 amino acids. The CDR3, as DNA: TGTGCCAGCAGCCCTCGGGACAGGGCCTACGAGCAGTACTTC. Protein: CASSPRDRAYEQYF.

This clone was recorded a few times. The rearrangement uses TRBV19 and TRBJ1-2; D not certain. The germline gives CDR1 LNHDA, CDR2 SQIVND (reference sequence). V was pared by 1 base and J by 7 bases, with 13 bases between. The CDR3 length is 14 residues. The CDR3 region is CASSIARQAPGYTF. The CDR3 bases are TGTGCCAGTAGTATAGCCCGCCAGGCCCCTGGCTACACCTTC.

The rearrangement joins TRBV6-5 to TRBJ1-6; D perhaps matches TRBD1 (5 bases). This CDR3 spans 14 amino acids. The germline V and J ends were trimmed by 4 bases and 10 bases, with 14 bases remaining between them. Looked up from germline, CDR1 is MNHEY and CDR2 is SVGAGI. The CDR3 sequence: CASSFQGRESPLHF. The CDR3 coding sequence is TGTGCCAGCAGTTTCCAGGGTAGGGAATCACCCCTCCACTTT.

As to this clone: In the same sample, other DNA sequences code for this CDR3. The chain has TRBV27 and TRBJ1-4, with unresolved D. The CDR3 contains 13 residues. V lost 2 bases to trimming and J lost 8 bases, with 9 bases between them. Germline loops: CDR1 MNHEY, CDR2 SMNVEV (reference sequence). CDR3 region: CASSLQINEKLFF. The CDR3 coding sequence is TGTGCCAGCAGTTTACAGATAAACGAAAAACTGTTTTTT.

The J gene is TRBJ2-5, the V gene TRBV7-2; 11 positions agree with TRBD2. Germline CDR1 reads SGHTA; CDR2 reads FQGNSA. The V segment lost 0 bases and the J segment 3 bases; nucleotides outside the gene matches: 15. CDR3 length: 20 residues. DNA for the CDR3: TGTGCCAGCAGCTTAGCGCACTTGACTAGCGGGATATCAAGAGAAGAGACCCAGTACTTC. Translation gives CASSLAHLTSGISREETQYF.

Remarks on this clone: This sample includes further DNA sequences coding for the same CDR3. This chain links TRBV5-4 with TRBJ2-5; TRBD2 might be the D (6 bases). Between the trimmed V and J ends, which lost 0 bases and 3 bases, there was a span of 9 bases. Per germline, CDR1 SGHNT and CDR2 YYREEE (reference sequence). This CDR3 spans 14 amino acids. The CDR3 sequence: CASSLAGGEETQYF. Written as DNA, the CDR3 is TGTGCCAGCAGCTTGGCAGGCGGGGAAGAGACCCAGTACTTC.

The rearrangement links TRBV6-1 to TRBJ2-7; 7 bases align to TRBD1. The V segment lost 6 bases and the J segment 5 bases; nucleotides outside the gene matches: 7. Germline V gene lookup returns CDR1 MNHNS and CDR2 SASEGT. The CDR3 has 13 residues. The CDR3 region is CASRRQGVDEQYF. The CDR3 DNA sequence: TGTGCCAGCAGGAGACAGGGAGTCGACGAGCAGTACTTC.

The V and J genes are TRBV9 and TRBJ2-2; 8 nucleotides align to TRBD1. The CDR3 sequence is 16 residues long. Germline-derived CDR1 and CDR2 are SGDLS and YYNGEE. Unmatched junction bases numbered 8, after V lost 3 bases and J lost 4 bases. The CDR3 DNA sequence: TGTGCCAGCAGCGCCGATCCAGGGGGCTCCACCGGGGAGCTGTTTTTT. Amino acids: CASSADPGGSTGELFF.

The chain carries TRBV29-1 and TRBJ1-1, with D perhaps TRBD1 (5 bases). The V and J ends lost 2 bases and 2 bases respectively, with 12 bases between them. Germline CDR1 and CDR2: SQVTM and ANQGSEA. CDR3 length: 14 amino acids. CDR3 in DNA: TGCAGCGTTGAATCTATTGGACAAAACACTGAAGCTTTCTTT. Translating it yields CSVESIGQNTEAFF. The full variable domain, rest sourced from reference TRBV29-1 and TRBJ1-1, is SAVISQKPSRDICQRGTSLTIQCQVDSQVTMMFWYRQQPGQSLTLIATANQGSEATYESGFVIDKFPISRPNLTFSTLTVSNMSPEDSSIYLCSVESIGQNTEAFFGQGTRLTVV.

Remarks on this clone: This sample includes further DNA sequences coding for the same CDR3. The chain employs TRBV29-1 and TRBJ2-1, with 10 bases aligning to TRBD1. Germline V lookup: CDR1 SQVTM, CDR2 ANQGSEA. The CDR3 has 12 residues. J lost 7 bases, V lost 7 bases, and 4 bases had no gene match. Here the CDR3 reads CSGDRGRNEQFF. The CDR3 DNA reads TGCAGCGGGGACAGGGGTAGGAATGAGCAGTTCTTC.

This CDR3 reads CASSLGPGSNTEAFF. The CDR3 DNA is TGTGCCAGCAGCTTGGGCCCAGGGTCGAACACTGAAGCTTTCTTT. The rearrangement links TRBV5-6 to TRBJ1-1; a possible D gene is TRBD1 (5 bases). Germline lookup yields CDR1 SGHDT and CDR2 YYEEEE. This CDR3 has 15 residues. V was shortened by 0 bases and J by 1 base, with 10 bases between the two germline ends. Combining the CDR3 with reference TRBV5-6 and TRBJ1-1 gives the whole variable domain DAGVTQSPTHLIKTRGQQVTLRCSPKSGHDTVSWYQQALGQGPQFIFQYYEEEERQRGNFPDRFSGHQFPNYSSELNVNALLLGDSALYLCASSLGPGSNTEAFFGQGTRLTVV.

As to this clone: The sample has other DNA sequences that encode this CDR3 too. The V and J genes are TRBV7-9 and TRBJ1-1, with 8 bases aligning to TRBD1. This CDR3 is 15 amino acids long. J lost 1 base, V lost 3 bases, and 4 bases had no gene match. The V gene's germline CDR1 is SEHNR and CDR2 FQNEAQ (reference sequence). The CDR3 DNA reads TGTGCCAGCAGCTTGGCCGGGACAGGGAACACTGAAGCTTTCTTT. Translating gives CASSLAGTGNTEAFF.